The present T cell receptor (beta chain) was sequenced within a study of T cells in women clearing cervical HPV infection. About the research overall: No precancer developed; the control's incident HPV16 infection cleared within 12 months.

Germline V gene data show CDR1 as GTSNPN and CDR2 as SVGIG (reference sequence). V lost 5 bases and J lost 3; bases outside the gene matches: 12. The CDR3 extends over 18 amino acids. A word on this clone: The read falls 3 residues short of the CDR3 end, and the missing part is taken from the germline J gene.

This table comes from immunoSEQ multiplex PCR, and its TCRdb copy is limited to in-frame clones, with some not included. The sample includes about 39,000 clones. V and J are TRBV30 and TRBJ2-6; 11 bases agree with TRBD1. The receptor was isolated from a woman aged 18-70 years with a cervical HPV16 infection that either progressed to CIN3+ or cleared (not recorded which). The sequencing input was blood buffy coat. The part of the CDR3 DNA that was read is TGTGCCTGGGGATCTCCGGGACAGGGGGTGGTTGGGGCCAACGTC. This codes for CAWGSPGQGVVGANV. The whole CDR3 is CAWGSPGQGVVGANVLTF. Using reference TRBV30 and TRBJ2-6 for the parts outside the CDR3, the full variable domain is SQTIHQWPATLVQPVGSPLSLECTVEGTSNPNLYWYRQAAGRGLQLLFYSVGIGQISSEVPQNLSASRPQDRQFILSSKKLLLSDSGFYLCAWGSPGQGVVGANVLTFGAGSRLTVL.